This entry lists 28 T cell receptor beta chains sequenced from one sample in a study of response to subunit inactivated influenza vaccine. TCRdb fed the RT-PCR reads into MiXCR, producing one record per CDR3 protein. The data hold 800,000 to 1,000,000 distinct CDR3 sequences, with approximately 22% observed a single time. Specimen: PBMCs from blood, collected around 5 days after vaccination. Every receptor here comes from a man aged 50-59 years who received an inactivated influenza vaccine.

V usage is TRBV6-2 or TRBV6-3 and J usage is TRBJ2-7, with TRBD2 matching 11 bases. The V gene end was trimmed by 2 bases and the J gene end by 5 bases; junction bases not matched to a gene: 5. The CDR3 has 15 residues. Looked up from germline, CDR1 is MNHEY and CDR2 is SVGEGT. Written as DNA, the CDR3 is TGTGCCAGCAGTTACGCCGGACTAGCGGGCAACGAGCAGTACTTC. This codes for CASSYAGLAGNEQYF.

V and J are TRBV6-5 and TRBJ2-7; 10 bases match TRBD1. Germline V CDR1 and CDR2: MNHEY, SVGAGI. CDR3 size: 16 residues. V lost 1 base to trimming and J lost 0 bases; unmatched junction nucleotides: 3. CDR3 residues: CASSYLRTGGSYEQYF. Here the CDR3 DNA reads TGTGCCAGCAGTTACTTGCGGACAGGGGGCTCCTACGAGCAGTACTTC.

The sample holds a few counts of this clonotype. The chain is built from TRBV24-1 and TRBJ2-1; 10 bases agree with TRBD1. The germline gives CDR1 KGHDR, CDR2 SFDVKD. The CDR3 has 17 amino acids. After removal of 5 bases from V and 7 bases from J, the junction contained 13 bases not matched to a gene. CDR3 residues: CATSGAGGTGVRNEQFF. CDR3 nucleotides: TGTGCCACCAGTGGTGCCGGCGGGACAGGGGTAAGAAATGAGCAGTTCTTC.

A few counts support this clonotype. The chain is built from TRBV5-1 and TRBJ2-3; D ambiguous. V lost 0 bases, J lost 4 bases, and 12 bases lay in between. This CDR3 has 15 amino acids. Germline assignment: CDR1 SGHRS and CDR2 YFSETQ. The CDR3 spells CASSLEVTSSDTQYF. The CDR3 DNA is TGCGCCAGCAGCTTGGAGGTGACATCTTCAGATACGCAGTATTTT.

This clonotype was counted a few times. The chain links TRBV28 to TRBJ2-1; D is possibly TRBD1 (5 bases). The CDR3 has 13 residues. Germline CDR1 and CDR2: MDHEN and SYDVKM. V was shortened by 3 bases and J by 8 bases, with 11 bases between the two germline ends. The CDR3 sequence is CASSFQGGDEQFF. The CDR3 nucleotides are TGTGCCAGCAGTTTTCAGGGTGGCGATGAGCAGTTCTTC.

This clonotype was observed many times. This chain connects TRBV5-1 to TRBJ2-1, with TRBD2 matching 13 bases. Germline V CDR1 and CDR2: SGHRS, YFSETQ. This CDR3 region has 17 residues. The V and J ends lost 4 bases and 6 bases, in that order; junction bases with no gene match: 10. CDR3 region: CASSPTLTSGGSNEQFF. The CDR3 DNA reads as TGCGCCAGCAGCCCAACATTGACTAGCGGGGGGAGCAATGAGCAGTTCTTC.

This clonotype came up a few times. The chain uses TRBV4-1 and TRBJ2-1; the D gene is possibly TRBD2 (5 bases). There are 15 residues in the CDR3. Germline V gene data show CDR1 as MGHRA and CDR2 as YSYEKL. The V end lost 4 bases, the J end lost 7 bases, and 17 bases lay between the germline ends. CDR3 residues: CASSPRKFGENEQFF. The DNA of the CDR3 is TGCGCCAGCAGCCCCCGGAAATTCGGGGAGAATGAGCAGTTCTTC.

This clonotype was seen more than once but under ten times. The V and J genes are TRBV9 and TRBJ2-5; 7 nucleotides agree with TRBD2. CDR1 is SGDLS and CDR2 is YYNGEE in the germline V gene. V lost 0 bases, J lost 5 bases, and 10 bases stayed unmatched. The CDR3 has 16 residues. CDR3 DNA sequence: TGTGCCAGCAGCGTAGATGCGGGAGTCGTTCGCGAGACCCAGTACTTC. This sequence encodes CASSVDAGVVRETQYF.

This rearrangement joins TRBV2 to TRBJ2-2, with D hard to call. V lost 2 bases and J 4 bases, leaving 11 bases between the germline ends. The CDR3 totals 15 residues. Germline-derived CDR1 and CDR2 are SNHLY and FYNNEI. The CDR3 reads CASSELQPSTGELFF. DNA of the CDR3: TGTGCCAGCAGTGAACTCCAGCCCTCCACCGGGGAGCTGTTTTTT.

CDR3 nucleotides: TGTGCCAGCAGGAATTACGGGGGCCGGGGAGAAAAACTGTTTTTT. Translating gives CASRNYGGRGEKLFF. The chain links TRBV6-1 to TRBJ1-4; TRBD1 is a possible D gene (6 bases). The CDR3 runs 15 residues. V lost 6 bases and J lost 8, with 19 bases in between. CDR1 MNHNS and CDR2 SASEGT come from the germline V gene.

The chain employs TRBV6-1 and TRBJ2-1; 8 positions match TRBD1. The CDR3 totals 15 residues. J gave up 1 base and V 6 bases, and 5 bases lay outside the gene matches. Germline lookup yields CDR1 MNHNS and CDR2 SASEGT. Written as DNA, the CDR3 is TGTGCCAGCAGGACGGACAGGGCTTCCTACAATGAGCAGTTCTTC. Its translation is CASRTDRASYNEQFF.

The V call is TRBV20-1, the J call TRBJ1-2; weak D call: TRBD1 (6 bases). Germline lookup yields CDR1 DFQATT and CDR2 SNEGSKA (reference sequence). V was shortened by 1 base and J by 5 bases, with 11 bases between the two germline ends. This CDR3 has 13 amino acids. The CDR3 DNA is TGCAGTGCTAGAGTCCAGGGGCCGTATGGCTACACCTTC. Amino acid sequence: CSARVQGPYGYTF.

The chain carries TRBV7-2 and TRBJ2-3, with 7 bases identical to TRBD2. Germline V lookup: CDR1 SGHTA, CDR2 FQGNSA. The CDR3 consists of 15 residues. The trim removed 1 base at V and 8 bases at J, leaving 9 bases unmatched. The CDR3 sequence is CASSLEGGLQITQYF. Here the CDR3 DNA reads TGTGCCAGCAGCTTAGAGGGAGGGCTACAGATTACGCAGTATTTT. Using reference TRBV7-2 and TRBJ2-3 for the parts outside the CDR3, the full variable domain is GAGVSQSPSNKVTEKGKDVELRCDPISGHTALYWYRQSLGQGLEFLIYFQGNSAPDKSGLPSDRFSAERTGGSVSTLTIQRTQQEDSAVYLCASSLEGGLQITQYFGPGTRLTVL.

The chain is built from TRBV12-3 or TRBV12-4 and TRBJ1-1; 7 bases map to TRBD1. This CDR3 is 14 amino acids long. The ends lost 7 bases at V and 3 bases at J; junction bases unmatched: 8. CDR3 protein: CASNFGDSHTEAFF. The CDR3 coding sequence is TGTGCCAGCAATTTTGGGGACAGCCACACTGAAGCTTTCTTT.

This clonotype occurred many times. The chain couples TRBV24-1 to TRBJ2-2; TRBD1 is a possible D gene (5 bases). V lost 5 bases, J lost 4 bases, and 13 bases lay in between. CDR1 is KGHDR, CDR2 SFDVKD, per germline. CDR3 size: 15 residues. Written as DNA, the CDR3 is TGTGCCACCAGTGGAAGTACAGGTTTCACCGGGGAGCTGTTTTTT. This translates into CATSGSTGFTGELFF.

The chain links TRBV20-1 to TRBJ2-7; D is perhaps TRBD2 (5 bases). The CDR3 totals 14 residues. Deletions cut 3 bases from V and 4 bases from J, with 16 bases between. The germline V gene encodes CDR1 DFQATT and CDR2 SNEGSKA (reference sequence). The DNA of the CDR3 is TGCAGTGCTAGGAGCGCCGACGGGGAGTACGAGCAGTACTTC. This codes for CSARSADGEYEQYF.

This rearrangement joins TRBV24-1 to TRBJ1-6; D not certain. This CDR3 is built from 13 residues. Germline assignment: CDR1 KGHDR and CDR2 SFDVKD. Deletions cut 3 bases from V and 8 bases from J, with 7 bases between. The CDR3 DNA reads TGTGCCACCAGTGATACAAGGGATTCACCCCTCCACTTT. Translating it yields CATSDTRDSPLHF.

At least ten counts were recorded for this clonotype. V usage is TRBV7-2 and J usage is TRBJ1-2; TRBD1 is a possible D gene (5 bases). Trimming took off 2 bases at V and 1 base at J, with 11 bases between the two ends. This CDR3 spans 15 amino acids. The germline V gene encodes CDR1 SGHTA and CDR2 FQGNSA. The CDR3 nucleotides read TGTGCCAGCAGCTTAATAGGAGGGGTTAACTATGGCTACACCTTC. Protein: CASSLIGGVNYGYTF. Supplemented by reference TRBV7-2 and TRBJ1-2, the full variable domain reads GAGVSQSPSNKVTEKGKDVELRCDPISGHTALYWYRQSLGQGLEFLIYFQGNSAPDKSGLPSDRFSAERTGGSVSTLTIQRTQQEDSAVYLCASSLIGGVNYGYTFGSGTRLTVV.

CDR3 coding DNA: TGCAGCGTTGGGTCCTATCGCTCCTACGAGCAGTACTTC. Its protein is CSVGSYRSYEQYF. The genes are TRBV29-1 and TRBJ2-7; no clear D. V lost 4 bases to trimming and J lost 0 bases, with 10 bases between them. Germline V gene data show CDR1 as SQVTM and CDR2 as ANQGSEA. The CDR3 extends over 13 amino acids.

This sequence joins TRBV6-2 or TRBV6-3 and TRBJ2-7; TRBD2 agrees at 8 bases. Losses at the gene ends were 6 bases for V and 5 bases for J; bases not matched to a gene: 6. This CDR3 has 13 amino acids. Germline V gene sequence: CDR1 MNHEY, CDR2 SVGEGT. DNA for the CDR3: TGTGCCAGCAGGGGACTAGTCTCTCACGAGCAGTACTTC. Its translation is CASRGLVSHEQYF.

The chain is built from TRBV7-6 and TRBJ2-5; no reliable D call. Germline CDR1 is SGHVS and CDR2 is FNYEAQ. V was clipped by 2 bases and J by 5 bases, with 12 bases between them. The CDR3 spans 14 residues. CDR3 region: CASSLSQAAETQYF. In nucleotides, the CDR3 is TGTGCCAGCAGCTTAAGTCAGGCCGCCGAGACCCAGTACTTC.

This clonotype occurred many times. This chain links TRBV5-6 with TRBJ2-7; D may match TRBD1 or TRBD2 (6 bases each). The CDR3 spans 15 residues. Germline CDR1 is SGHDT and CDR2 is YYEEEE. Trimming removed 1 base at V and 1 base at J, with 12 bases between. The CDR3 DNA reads TGTGCCAGCAGCTTGCGCAGGGGAGGATCCTACGAGCAGTACTTC. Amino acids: CASSLRRGGSYEQYF.

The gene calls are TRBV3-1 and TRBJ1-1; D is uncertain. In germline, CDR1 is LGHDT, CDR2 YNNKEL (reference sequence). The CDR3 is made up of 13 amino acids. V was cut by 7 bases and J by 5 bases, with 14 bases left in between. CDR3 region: CASTDIDGTEAFF. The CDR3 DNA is TGTGCCAGCACAGACATTGATGGGACTGAAGCTTTCTTT.

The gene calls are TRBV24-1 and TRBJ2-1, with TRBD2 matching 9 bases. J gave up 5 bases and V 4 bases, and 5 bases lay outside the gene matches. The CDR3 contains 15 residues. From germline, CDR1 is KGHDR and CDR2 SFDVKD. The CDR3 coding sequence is TGTGCCACCAGTGACCTTAGCGGGAGCGACAATGAGCAGTTCTTC. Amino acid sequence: CATSDLSGSDNEQFF.

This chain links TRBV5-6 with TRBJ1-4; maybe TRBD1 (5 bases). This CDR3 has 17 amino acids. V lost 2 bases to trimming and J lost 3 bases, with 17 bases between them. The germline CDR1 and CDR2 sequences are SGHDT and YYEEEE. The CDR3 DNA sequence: TGTGCCAGCAGCTTCGGGGCAAATGGTCTAGCTAATGAAAAACTGTTTTTT. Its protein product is CASSFGANGLANEKLFF. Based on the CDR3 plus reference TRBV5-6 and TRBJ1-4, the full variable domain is DAGVTQSPTHLIKTRGQQVTLRCSPKSGHDTVSWYQQALGQGPQFIFQYYEEEERQRGNFPDRFSGHQFPNYSSELNVNALLLGDSALYLCASSFGANGLANEKLFFGSGTQLSVL.

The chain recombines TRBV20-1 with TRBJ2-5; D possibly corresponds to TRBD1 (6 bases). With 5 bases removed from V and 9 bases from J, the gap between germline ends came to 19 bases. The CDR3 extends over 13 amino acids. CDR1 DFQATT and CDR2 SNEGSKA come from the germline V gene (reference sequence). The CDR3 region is CSAAVPGQGAQYF. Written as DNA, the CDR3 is TGCAGTGCTGCCGTCCCGGGACAAGGGGCCCAGTACTTC.

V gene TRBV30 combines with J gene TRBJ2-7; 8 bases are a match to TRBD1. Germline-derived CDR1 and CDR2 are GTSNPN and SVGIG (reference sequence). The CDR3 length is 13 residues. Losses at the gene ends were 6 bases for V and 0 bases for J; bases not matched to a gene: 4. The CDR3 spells CACWTGTSYEQYF. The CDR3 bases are TGTGCCTGCTGGACAGGGACCTCCTACGAGCAGTACTTC. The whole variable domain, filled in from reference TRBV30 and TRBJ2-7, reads SQTIHQWPATLVQPVGSPLSLECTVEGTSNPNLYWYRQAAGRGLQLLFYSVGIGQISSEVPQNLSASRPQDRQFILSSKKLLLSDSGFYLCACWTGTSYEQYFGPGTRLTVT.

CDR3 in amino acids: CACCPRQGSSGGSYNEQFF. Here the CDR3 DNA reads TGTGCCTGCTGTCCAAGACAGGGAAGTTCCGGAGGGTCCTACAATGAGCAGTTCTTC. The chain couples TRBV2 to TRBJ2-1, with D tentatively TRBD1 (7 bases). The germline V gene encodes CDR1 SNHLY and CDR2 FYNNEI. V was trimmed by 11 bases and J by 1 base, leaving 30 bases between them. The CDR3 runs 19 residues.